These 23 T cell receptor beta chains came from one sample sequenced in a study of shared clonotypes between healthy human individuals. The naive CD8 population came from CD45RO-negative cells selected for CCR7, without terminally differentiated effector memory CD45RA+ cells. The assay was immunoSEQ multiplex PCR, and TCRdb's table has in-frame clones only and misses some. This sample has around 2,000,000 clones, with approximately 94% found just once. Specimen: naive CD8+ T cells sorted from blood. The receptor source for this set is a young man in good health.

The rearrangement joins TRBV5-4 to TRBJ2-5; TRBD2 matches 7 bases. This CDR3 spans 15 amino acids. Trimming at V came to 0 bases and at J to 2 bases, leaving 4 bases not matched to a gene. Germline lookup yields CDR1 SGHNT and CDR2 YYREEE (reference sequence). The CDR3 reads CASSLGLAEQETQYF. As DNA, the CDR3 is TGTGCCAGCAGCTTGGGGCTAGCGGAACAAGAGACCCAGTACTTC.

The chain carries TRBV13 and TRBJ2-1; TRBD1 aligns across 11 bases. Trimming at V came to 3 bases and at J to 5 bases, leaving 3 bases not matched to a gene. Germline V gene lookup returns CDR1 PRHDT and CDR2 FYEKMQ (reference sequence). The CDR3 sequence is 15 residues long. CDR3 nucleotides: TGTGCCAGCAGCTTTGGGACAGGGGGGAACAATGAGCAGTTCTTC. Encoded protein: CASSFGTGGNNEQFF.

V usage is TRBV9 and J usage is TRBJ1-1; D unclear. Germline V gene data show CDR1 as SGDLS and CDR2 as YYNGEE. The CDR3 extends over 15 amino acids. V was shortened by 4 bases and J by 1 base, with 14 bases between the two germline ends. The CDR3 protein is CASSLTDGENTEAFF. The CDR3 bases are TGTGCCAGCAGCCTAACCGATGGGGAGAACACTGAAGCTTTCTTT.

The chain uses TRBV7-8 and TRBJ2-5, with D perhaps being TRBD1 or TRBD2 (5 bases each). From germline, CDR1 is SGHVS and CDR2 FQNEAQ. Trimming pared 3 bases from V and 3 bases from J, leaving 20 bases between. The CDR3 runs to 17 residues. The CDR3 DNA reads as TGTGCCAGCAGCTTGGGGGATAGGCCGCACAACGAAGAGACCCAGTACTTC. This codes for CASSLGDRPHNEETQYF.

The chain recombines TRBV10-1 with TRBJ2-7; D is possibly TRBD2 (6 bases). V was cut by 2 bases and J by 0 bases, with 14 bases left in between. Germline V gene sequence: CDR1 WNHNN, CDR2 SYGVQD (reference sequence). The CDR3 runs to 16 residues. CDR3 in amino acids: CASSEERTMSSYEQYF. DNA for the CDR3: TGCGCCAGCAGTGAGGAAAGGACTATGAGCTCCTACGAGCAGTACTTC.

In its sample, this clone was seen once. The J gene is TRBJ2-7, the V gene TRBV6-5; D possibly corresponds to TRBD2 (6 bases). There are 15 residues in the CDR3. Germline CDR1 is MNHEY and CDR2 is SVGAGI. Trimming took 0 bases from V and 2 from J, leaving 11 bases between them. The CDR3 bases are TGTGCCAGCAGTTACTCGGTACTAGCCACCTACGAGCAGTACTTC. This codes for CASSYSVLATYEQYF.

The genes are TRBV2 and TRBJ2-7; maybe TRBD1 (6 bases). The length of the CDR3 is 13 residues. Germline assignment: CDR1 SNHLY and CDR2 FYNNEI. Trimming stripped 9 bases from V and 5 bases from J, with 17 bases between. CDR3 amino acids: CARQGFRRDEQYF. For the CDR3, the DNA is TGTGCCAGACAGGGATTTCGGCGGGACGAGCAGTACTTC.

Notes on this clone: A much larger clonotype is one base distant, so this may be a read error. Distinct nucleotide sequences in the sample also encode this CDR3. The gene calls are TRBV5-4 and TRBJ1-1; no clear D gene. Looked up from germline, CDR1 is SGHNT and CDR2 is YYREEE (reference sequence). The CDR3 is 13 residues long. V dropped 1 base and J dropped 1 base, with 5 bases sitting between them. The CDR3 sequence is CASSLSENTEAFF. CDR3 sequence (DNA): TGTGCCAGCAGCTTGTCGGAGAACACTGAAGCTTTCTTT.

The rearrangement links TRBV19 to TRBJ2-6, with D possibly TRBD2 on 6 matching bases. This CDR3 has 20 residues. Germline lookup yields CDR1 LNHDA and CDR2 SQIVND (reference sequence). With 3 bases removed from V and 0 bases from J, the gap between germline ends came to 21 bases. The CDR3 reads CASSIEGRTIISSGANVLTF. CDR3 nucleotide sequence: TGTGCCAGTAGTATTGAGGGACGGACTATAATTAGCTCTGGGGCCAACGTCCTGACTTTC.

This clone was detected only once. The genes are TRBV7-3 and TRBJ2-7, with 9 bases that match TRBD1. In germline, CDR1 is SGHTA, CDR2 FQGTGA. The CDR3 totals 15 residues. The V and J ends lost 4 bases and 2 bases, in that order; junction bases with no gene match: 6. The CDR3 region has the DNA TGTGCCAGCAGCTGGGACGGGACAGGGACCTACGAGCAGTACTTC. Translation: CASSWDGTGTYEQYF.

Of note for this clone: In the same sample, other DNA sequences code for this CDR3. The rearrangement uses TRBV7-9 and TRBJ1-1, with D unclear. The germline gives CDR1 SEHNR, CDR2 FQNEAQ (reference sequence). There are 13 residues in the CDR3. Between the trimmed V and J ends, which lost 10 bases and 0 bases, there was a span of 12 bases. CDR3 protein: CATLGRLNTEAFF. The CDR3 DNA follows: TGTGCCACCCTCGGTCGACTGAACACTGAAGCTTTCTTT. Full variable domain (rest looked up from reference TRBV7-9 and TRBJ1-1): DTGVSQNPRHKITKRGQNVTFRCDPISEHNRLYWYRQTLGQGPEFLTYFQNEAQLEKSRLLSDRFSAERPKGSFSTLEIQRTEQGDSAMYLCATLGRLNTEAFFGQGTRLTVV.

The CDR3 bases are TGTGCCAGCAGCTTGGTGTTGGGTGAGCAGTTCTTC. It translates to CASSLVLGEQFF. The chain employs TRBV5-4 and TRBJ2-1; unclear D gene. CDR1 SGHNT and CDR2 YYREEE come from the germline V gene (reference sequence). This CDR3 contains 12 residues. V was shortened by 0 bases and J by 9 bases, with 7 bases between the two germline ends.

The chain combines TRBV2 with TRBJ2-7; D may be TRBD1 (6 bases). The V and J ends lost 1 base and 2 bases respectively, with 9 bases between them. The CDR3 contains 14 residues. Germline V lookup: CDR1 SNHLY, CDR2 FYNNEI. The CDR3: CASSEENRAYEQYF. Written as DNA, the CDR3 is TGTGCCAGCAGTGAAGAAAACAGGGCCTACGAGCAGTACTTC.

This chain joins TRBV27 and TRBJ1-2; D is uncertain. The germline gives CDR1 MNHEY, CDR2 SMNVEV (reference sequence). The CDR3 runs 13 residues. V shed 6 bases and J shed 6 bases, with 14 bases lying between them. CDR3 sequence reads: CASRSGRRDGYTF. DNA for the CDR3: TGTGCCAGCAGATCGGGCAGAAGAGATGGCTACACCTTC.

The J gene is TRBJ1-1, the V gene TRBV6-5, with 7 bases fitting TRBD1. V shed 0 bases and J 9 bases; nucleotides not matched to a gene: 13. CDR1 is MNHEY and CDR2 is SVGAGI in the germline V gene. The length of the CDR3 is 16 residues. The CDR3 reads CASSYSQGELGMKAFF. The DNA for the CDR3 is TGTGCCAGCAGTTACTCCCAGGGGGAGTTGGGAATGAAAGCTTTCTTT.

Comments on this clone: Other DNA sequences of this sample code for an identical CDR3. V and J are TRBV27 and TRBJ2-6, with D possibly TRBD1 on 5 matching bases. V lost 3 bases to trimming and J lost 4 bases, with 13 bases between them. This CDR3 spans 16 amino acids. Germline CDR1 is MNHEY and CDR2 is SMNVEV (reference sequence). The CDR3 DNA follows: TGTGCCAGCAGTTTGTTAGGGGTCCCCGGGGCCAACGTCCTGACTTTC. Amino acids: CASSLLGVPGANVLTF.

This clone was seen once. The gene calls are TRBV15 and TRBJ2-7; D not resolved. Germline V gene lookup returns CDR1 LNHNV and CDR2 YYDKDF (reference sequence). This CDR3 is built from 15 residues. V was trimmed by 0 bases and J by 0 bases, leaving 9 bases between them. The CDR3 here is CATSRDGPSSYEQYF. In DNA, the CDR3 is TGTGCCACCAGCAGAGATGGGCCCTCCTCCTACGAGCAGTACTTC.

J is TRBJ1-2 and V is TRBV5-4, with 9 positions matching TRBD1. V lost 8 bases to trimming and J lost 6 bases; unmatched junction nucleotides: 8. The CDR3 is 13 amino acids. Per the germline V gene, CDR1 is SGHNT and CDR2 is YYREEE (reference sequence). The CDR3 sequence: CASRDRAMDGYTF. The CDR3 DNA follows: TGTGCCAGTAGGGACAGGGCAATGGATGGCTACACCTTC. Full variable domain (outside the CDR3, taken from reference TRBV5-4 and TRBJ1-2): ETGVTQSPTHLIKTRGQQVTLRCSSQSGHNTVSWYQQALGQGPQFIFQYYREEENGRGNFPPRFSGLQFPNYSSELNVNALELDDSALYLCASRDRAMDGYTFGSGTRLTVV.

The rearrangement links TRBV7-9 to TRBJ2-2; 7 positions match TRBD1. The CDR3 has 15 amino acids. Looked up from germline, CDR1 is SEHNR and CDR2 is FQNEAQ (reference sequence). Germline trimming cut 2 bases from V and 5 bases from J; bases unmatched to any gene: 5. The CDR3 sequence: CASSLTRGFTGELFF. The CDR3 nucleotides read TGTGCCAGCAGCTTAACCAGGGGGTTTACCGGGGAGCTGTTTTTT.

The V call is TRBV19, the J call TRBJ1-2; 7 bases agree with TRBD1. V lost 5 bases and J lost 4; bases outside the gene matches: 7. This CDR3 comprises 14 residues. Germline assignment: CDR1 LNHDA and CDR2 SQIVND (reference sequence). CDR3: CASSPGTALYGYTF. The DNA for the CDR3 is TGTGCCAGTAGTCCCGGGACAGCTCTCTATGGCTACACCTTC. Supplemented by reference TRBV19 and TRBJ1-2, the full variable domain reads DGGITQSPKYLFRKEGQNVTLSCEQNLNHDAMYWYRQDPGQGLRLIYYSQIVNDFQKGDIAEGYSVSREKKESFPLTVTSAQKNPTAFYLCASSPGTALYGYTFGSGTRLTVV.

The V call is TRBV7-9, the J call TRBJ2-7; TRBD2 aligns across 7 bases. Losses at the gene ends were 4 bases for V and 6 bases for J; bases not matched to a gene: 15. This CDR3 region has 16 residues. Germline assignment: CDR1 SEHNR and CDR2 FQNEAQ (reference sequence). CDR3 amino acids: CASSSNRLAGDVEQYF. In DNA, the CDR3 is TGTGCCAGCAGCTCCAACCGACTAGCCGGTGATGTCGAGCAGTACTTC.

The chain combines TRBV7-9 with TRBJ2-1; tentatively, D is TRBD1 (5 bases). With 5 bases removed from V and 4 bases from J, the gap between germline ends came to 18 bases. In germline, CDR1 is SEHNR, CDR2 FQNEAQ (reference sequence). CDR3 length: 16 residues. The CDR3 here is CASSARGRAGYNEQFF. CDR3 DNA sequence: TGTGCCAGCAGCGCCCGAGGCAGGGCAGGATACAATGAGCAGTTCTTC.

V gene TRBV12-5 combines with J gene TRBJ2-1; TRBD2 agrees at 7 bases. This CDR3 is built from 16 residues. J was trimmed by 0 bases and V by 1 base; bases with no gene match: 3. Germline V gene sequence: CDR1 LGHNT, CDR2 FRNRAP. The CDR3 nucleotides are TGTGCTAGTGGTTTGGAGCTAGCGGACTCCTACAATGAGCAGTTCTTC. Protein sequence: CASGLELADSYNEQFF.